The 23 T cell receptor beta chains listed next were all sequenced from one sample in a study of response to subunit inactivated influenza vaccine. TCRdb passed the RT-PCR reads through MiXCR, listing each CDR3 protein once. Seen here are more than 550,000 distinct CDR3 sequences, roughly 10% observed once, and the top ten hold 11%. This sample was shared with a second study, whose subject was T cells expressing NK-cell markers. Per that study: UMIs accompanied the 5'RACE template switching by which TCR beta cDNA was made.

The sequences come from PBMCs from blood, collected on the day of vaccination. The receptors here all came from a man between 50 and 59 years old who received an inactivated influenza vaccine.

The chain combines TRBV7-2 with TRBJ2-5; D may be TRBD2 (5 bases). The germline V gene encodes CDR1 SGHTA and CDR2 FQGNSA. The V end lost 4 bases, the J end lost 2 bases, and 11 bases lay between the germline ends. This CDR3 has 14 residues. The DNA of the CDR3 is TGTGCCAGCAGCTCCGCCGGGATTCAAGAGACCCAGTACTTC. Translated: CASSSAGIQETQYF.

The sample holds a few counts of this clonotype. This chain joins TRBV28 and TRBJ1-4; 10 bases agree with TRBD1. Germline values: CDR1 MDHEN, CDR2 SYDVKM. This CDR3 has 14 amino acids. V was pared by 6 bases and J by 6 bases, with 4 bases of the junction left unmatched. This CDR3 is CASRDRGLDEKLFF. CDR3 in DNA: TGTGCCAGCAGAGACAGGGGGCTCGATGAAAAACTGTTTTTT.

This rearrangement joins TRBV3-1 to TRBJ2-7; D perhaps matches TRBD1 (6 bases). The V end lost 4 bases, the J end lost 7 bases, and 17 bases lay between the germline ends. The CDR3 loop spans 14 amino acids. Looked up from germline, CDR1 is LGHDT and CDR2 is YNNKEL (reference sequence). CDR3 sequence: CASSPYLTGREQYF. CDR3 nucleotides: TGTGCCAGCAGCCCCTACTTAACAGGGCGGGAGCAGTACTTC.

This clonotype was observed many times. The chain has TRBV2 and TRBJ2-1, with D uncertain. The CDR3 runs 14 residues. The germline V gene encodes CDR1 SNHLY and CDR2 FYNNEI. Trimming took off 6 bases at V and 5 bases at J, with 14 bases between the two ends. CDR3 sequence reads: CASRSLRKNNEQFF. The CDR3 bases are TGTGCCAGCAGATCATTAAGGAAAAACAATGAGCAGTTCTTC.

The chain uses TRBV6-5 and TRBJ2-7; TRBD1 matches at 7 bases. Losses at the gene ends were 0 bases for V and 3 bases for J; bases not matched to a gene: 5. Per germline, CDR1 MNHEY and CDR2 SVGAGI. The CDR3 is 15 residues long. This chain's CDR3 is CASSYSRQGNYEQYF. The CDR3 DNA sequence: TGTGCCAGCAGTTACTCGAGACAGGGCAACTACGAGCAGTACTTC.

This clonotype appeared many times. The chain carries TRBV28 and TRBJ2-1; the match to TRBD2 covers 13 bases. V shed 4 bases and J 5 bases; nucleotides not matched to a gene: 5. The CDR3 runs to 16 residues. Germline V gives CDR1 MDHEN, CDR2 SYDVKM. The CDR3 here is CASSYLTSGGDNEQFF. The CDR3, as DNA: TGTGCCAGCAGTTATCTAACTAGCGGGGGGGACAATGAGCAGTTCTTC.

V and J are TRBV6-5 and TRBJ1-2, with a tentative D call TRBD1 (5 bases). The CDR3 extends over 17 amino acids. The germline gives CDR1 MNHEY, CDR2 SVGAGI. The V end lost 0 bases, the J end lost 0 bases, and 14 bases lay between the germline ends. The chain's CDR3 is CASSYSGAGKANYGYTF. CDR3 bases: TGTGCCAGCAGTTACTCAGGCGCAGGGAAAGCTAACTATGGCTACACCTTC.

This clonotype was counted only a few times. J is TRBJ2-5 and V is TRBV6-1; 7 bases map to TRBD1. V shed 7 bases and J 9 bases; nucleotides not matched to a gene: 14. Germline V gene sequence: CDR1 MNHNS, CDR2 SASEGT. The length of the CDR3 is 14 residues. CDR3 loop: CASTSGTVQGAQYF. DNA for the CDR3: TGTGCCAGCACCTCAGGGACAGTCCAGGGGGCCCAGTACTTC.

This clonotype turned up a few times. The CDR3 nucleotides read TGTGCCAGCAGTTTAGGATCGGGCCGGCCCTACTACGAGCAGTACTTC. This encodes CASSLGSGRPYYEQYF. V and J are TRBV12-3 or TRBV12-4 and TRBJ2-7, with unresolved D. With 1 base removed from V and 3 bases from J, the gap between germline ends came to 16 bases. The CDR3 length is 16 residues.

This clonotype was detected ten times or more. The V call is TRBV12-3 or TRBV12-4, the J call TRBJ2-1; 13 bases match TRBD2. The CDR3 contains 16 residues. The V and J ends lost 5 bases and 9 bases, in that order; junction bases with no gene match: 10. The CDR3 loop reads CASSDYTSGGAAEQFF. DNA of the CDR3: TGTGCCAGCAGTGATTACACTAGCGGGGGGGCCGCTGAGCAGTTCTTC.

This clonotype has ten or more counts. The chain is built from TRBV20-1 and TRBJ2-3; the match to TRBD2 covers 10 bases. The CDR3 totals 14 residues. The V segment lost 5 bases and the J segment 5 bases; nucleotides outside the gene matches: 7. Germline lookup yields CDR1 DFQATT and CDR2 SNEGSKA (reference sequence). The CDR3 is CSAATSGGGDTQYF. The CDR3 DNA is TGCAGTGCTGCGACCAGCGGGGGGGGAGATACGCAGTATTTT.

This clonotype occurred a few times. The chain is built from TRBV7-2 and TRBJ2-5; D unresolved. This CDR3 is built from 12 residues. Germline V gives CDR1 SGHTA, CDR2 FQGNSA. V dropped 5 bases and J dropped 6 bases, with 10 bases sitting between them. The CDR3 sequence is CASSPDRQTQYF. In nucleotides, the CDR3 is TGTGCCAGCAGCCCGGACCGTCAGACCCAGTACTTC.

This clonotype was seen more than once but under ten times. This rearrangement joins TRBV11-1 to TRBJ2-6; TRBD1 is a possible D gene (5 bases). Per germline, CDR1 SGHAT and CDR2 FQDESV (reference sequence). V dropped 4 bases and J dropped 1 base, with 20 bases sitting between them. The CDR3 is made up of 19 amino acids. The CDR3 sequence is CASSSSPGWELSGANVLTF. CDR3 DNA: TGTGCCAGCAGCTCCTCCCCAGGGTGGGAATTATCTGGGGCCAACGTCCTGACTTTC.

The chain recombines TRBV10-3 with TRBJ2-5, with 9 bases lining up with TRBD1. Germline CDR1 reads ENHRY; CDR2 reads SYGVKD. This CDR3 is 14 amino acids long. Trimming took 6 bases from V and 5 from J; bases not matched to a gene: 7. The CDR3 region has the DNA TGTGCCATCAGCTTGGACAGGGGAAAGGAGACCCAGTACTTC. Translated: CAISLDRGKETQYF.

This clonotype was observed at least ten times. The V and J genes are TRBV7-2 and TRBJ2-2, with D unresolved. Germline CDR1 reads SGHTA; CDR2 reads FQGNSA. Trimming shortened V by 1 base and J by 4 bases, and 10 bases separated the two germline ends. The CDR3 is 15 amino acids. The CDR3 DNA follows: TGTGCCAGCAGCTTAGGGGTGATTGGCACCGGGGAGCTGTTTTTT. Amino acid sequence: CASSLGVIGTGELFF. The entire variable domain, with the rest obtained from reference TRBV7-2 and TRBJ2-2, is as follows: GAGVSQSPSNKVTEKGKDVELRCDPISGHTALYWYRQSLGQGLEFLIYFQGNSAPDKSGLPSDRFSAERTGGSVSTLTIQRTQQEDSAVYLCASSLGVIGTGELFFGEGSRLTVL.

This clonotype was observed at least ten times. The J gene is TRBJ2-3, the V gene TRBV24-1; D gene unclear. Germline V gene sequence: CDR1 KGHDR, CDR2 SFDVKD. Trimming shortened V by 5 bases and J by 0 bases, and 8 bases separated the two germline ends. This CDR3 has 14 residues. The CDR3: CATSGSRSTDTQYF. The CDR3 DNA reads as TGTGCCACCAGTGGTAGTAGGAGCACAGATACGCAGTATTTT.

The chain recombines TRBV20-1 with TRBJ2-7; 9 bases agree with TRBD2. Germline CDR1 and CDR2: DFQATT and SNEGSKA (reference sequence). V was pared by 0 bases and J by 7 bases, with 7 bases of the junction left unmatched. This CDR3 comprises 14 residues. The CDR3 region is CSAREDLLAGEQYF. The DNA for the CDR3 is TGCAGTGCTAGAGAAGATTTACTAGCGGGTGAGCAGTACTTC.

This clonotype was recorded a few times. The chain has TRBV7-8 and TRBJ2-7; D is undetermined. CDR1 and CDR2 (germline): SGHVS, FQNEAQ. The CDR3 spans 17 residues. Trimming cost V 4 bases and J 4 bases, with 23 bases left between them. The CDR3 spells CASSSYQSPFSSYEQYF. CDR3 DNA sequence: TGTGCCAGCAGCTCGTACCAATCCCCTTTCTCCAGTTACGAGCAGTACTTC.

This clonotype has just a few counts. The rearrangement uses TRBV4-1 and TRBJ1-5; D not certain. Germline CDR1 and CDR2: MGHRA and YSYEKL. This CDR3 has 15 residues. Trimming stripped 0 bases from V and 7 bases from J, with 13 bases between. The CDR3 region is CASSQDLLNGQPQHF. CDR3 nucleotide sequence: TGCGCCAGCAGCCAAGATTTGCTCAATGGGCAGCCCCAGCATTTT.

The sample holds many counts of this clonotype. The V and J genes are TRBV6-2 or TRBV6-3 and TRBJ1-2; no clear D. CDR1 MNHEY and CDR2 SVGEGT come from the germline V gene. The CDR3 extends over 13 amino acids. Deletions cut 6 bases from V and 3 bases from J, with 11 bases between. The CDR3 DNA is TGTGCCAGCAGGCCTTATCAAGACTATGGCTACACCTTC. Its translation is CASRPYQDYGYTF.

V usage is TRBV20-1 and J usage is TRBJ2-6; D unresolved. V lost 1 base and J 0 bases, leaving 7 bases between the germline ends. The CDR3 runs 15 residues. CDR1 DFQATT and CDR2 SNEGSKA come from the germline V gene (reference sequence). The CDR3 sequence: CSARVPYSGANVLTF. The CDR3 DNA sequence: TGCAGTGCTAGAGTACCGTACTCTGGGGCCAACGTCCTGACTTTC.

This clonotype was seen more than once but under ten times. The chain employs TRBV5-1 and TRBJ2-3, with TRBD1 identical over 9 bases. The CDR3 is 15 amino acids. Looked up from germline, CDR1 is SGHRS and CDR2 is YFSETQ. Germline trimming cut 3 bases from V and 7 bases from J; bases unmatched to any gene: 9. CDR3 nucleotide sequence: TGCGCCAGCAGCTCCCGGGACAGGGAGGGGAATACGCAGTATTTT. This sequence encodes CASSSRDREGNTQYF.

This clonotype was counted a few times. V is TRBV29-1 and J is TRBJ2-6; no clear D gene. Germline values: CDR1 SQVTM, CDR2 ANQGSEA. V dropped 3 bases and J dropped 1 base, with 4 bases sitting between them. The CDR3 has 13 residues. The CDR3 loop reads CSVDLSGANVLTF. CDR3 in DNA: TGCAGCGTTGACCTGTCTGGGGCCAACGTCCTGACTTTC.